These 12 T cell receptor beta chains came from one sample sequenced in a study of blood T cell repertoires in COVID-19. Generated by immunoSEQ multiplex PCR, the TCRdb table keeps only in-frame clones and is missing some. In the table there are about 64,000 clones, around nine tenths of which are singletons. The sample comprised peripheral blood. These receptors all stem from a woman at least 80 years old with active COVID-19.

The V call is TRBV24-1, the J call TRBJ2-2; D not certain. The length of the CDR3 is 14 residues. V was trimmed by 6 bases and J by 1 base, leaving 8 bases between them. Germline V gene data show CDR1 as KGHDR and CDR2 as SFDVKD. The CDR3 DNA reads as TGTGCCACCAGTCTGGCAGGGAACACCGGGGAGCTGTTTTTT. The encoded protein is CATSLAGNTGELFF.

The chain uses TRBV5-1 and TRBJ2-5; 12 nucleotides align to TRBD2. The CDR3 length is 18 residues. CDR1 and CDR2 from the germline V gene are SGHRS and YFSETQ. J was trimmed by 5 bases and V by 2 bases; bases with no gene match: 13. The CDR3 loop is CASSLRDSSGRARETQYF. The CDR3 coding sequence is TGCGCCAGCAGCTTACGGGATTCTAGCGGGAGGGCCCGGGAGACCCAGTACTTC.

V is TRBV3-1 (or the pseudogene TRBV3-2) and J is TRBJ2-7; no definite D call. CDR1 and CDR2 (germline): LGHDT, YNNKEL (reference sequence). V gave up 0 bases and J gave up 12 bases, with 18 bases separating them. The CDR3 consists of 14 residues. This chain's CDR3 is CASSQDSSRPPWYF. CDR3 bases: TGTGCCAGCAGCCAAGACAGTTCTCGTCCCCCGTGGTACTTC.

This clone came up a few times. The CDR3 protein is CASSPDGDGYTF. Written as DNA, the CDR3 is TGCGCCAGCAGCCCCGACGGGGATGGCTACACCTTC. The V call is TRBV5-1, the J call TRBJ1-2; D ambiguous. Germline CDR1 is SGHRS and CDR2 is YFSETQ. The V gene lost 4 bases and the J gene lost 6 bases, with 10 bases spanning the gap. This CDR3 is 12 amino acids long.

This chain uses TRBV19 with TRBJ2-5; D gene ambiguous. Per the germline V gene, CDR1 is LNHDA and CDR2 is SQIVND (reference sequence). The CDR3 totals 12 residues. Between the trimmed V and J ends, which lost 2 bases and 4 bases, there was a span of 5 bases. The CDR3 nucleotides read TGTGCCAGTAGTATATCGGGAGAGACCCAGTACTTC. As protein: CASSISGETQYF. Variable domain in full (rest from reference TRBV19 and TRBJ2-5): DGGITQSPKYLFRKEGQNVTLSCEQNLNHDAMYWYRQDPGQGLRLIYYSQIVNDFQKGDIAEGYSVSREKKESFPLTVTSAQKNPTAFYLCASSISGETQYFGPGTRLLVL.

The V call is TRBV21-1, the J call TRBJ2-7; TRBD1 is the table's D call, not checked against the DNA. TRBV21-1 is labeled a pseudogene. This CDR3 contains 14 residues. CDR3 amino acids: CASSKRGTVYEQYV. As DNA, the CDR3 is TGTGCCAGCAGCAAACGCGGGACAGTCTACGAGCAGTACGTC.

J is TRBJ1-6 and V is TRBV4-1; 8 nucleotides line up with TRBD1. Germline loops: CDR1 MGHRA, CDR2 YSYEKL. J was trimmed by 0 bases and V by 2 bases; bases with no gene match: 9. This CDR3 contains 19 residues. CDR3 sequence reads: CASSQIPLQGGSYNSPLHF. For the CDR3, the DNA is TGCGCCAGCAGCCAAATACCGTTACAGGGGGGCTCCTATAATTCACCCCTCCACTTT.

The V call is TRBV9, the J call TRBJ2-3; 9 nucleotides line up with TRBD2. Germline CDR1 is SGDLS and CDR2 is YYNGEE. The junction had 9 bases not matched to a gene; V was cut back by 0 bases and J by 1 base. The CDR3 extends over 18 amino acids. CDR3 region: CASSVAPSGAWGTDTQYF. Written as DNA, the CDR3 is TGTGCCAGCAGCGTAGCCCCTAGCGGGGCGTGGGGCACAGATACGCAGTATTTT.

The chain carries TRBV28 and TRBJ1-5, with D unclear. Germline lookup yields CDR1 MDHEN and CDR2 SYDVKM. V gave up 4 bases and J gave up 8 bases, with 18 bases separating them. CDR3 length equals 15 residues. The CDR3 here is CASSSIQRNSEPQHF. DNA of the CDR3: TGTGCCAGCAGTTCCATCCAGCGGAATTCGGAGCCCCAGCATTTT.

This chain links TRBV25-1 with TRBJ2-1; 7 bases align to TRBD1. Germline values: CDR1 MGHDK, CDR2 SYGVNS. V trimming: 7 bases; J trimming: 9 bases; junction bases outside the gene matches: 6. This CDR3 is 12 amino acids long. CDR3 coding DNA: TGTGCCAGCATTGAGGGGGCAGGTGAGCAGTTCTTC. Translating gives CASIEGAGEQFF. Based on the CDR3 plus reference TRBV25-1 and TRBJ2-1, the full variable domain is EADIYQTPRYLVIGTGKKITLECSQTMGHDKMYWYQQDPGMELHLIHYSYGVNSTEKGDLSSESTVSRIRTEHFPLTLESARPSHTSQYLCASIEGAGEQFFGPGTRLTVL.

The V call is TRBV2, the J call TRBJ2-1; D possibly corresponds to TRBD1 (5 bases). V lost 7 bases and J 0 bases, leaving 10 bases between the germline ends. The length of the CDR3 is 14 residues. CDR1 SNHLY and CDR2 FYNNEI come from the germline V gene. CDR3 region: CASNPDISYNEQFF. For the CDR3, the DNA is TGTGCCAGCAATCCGGACATCTCCTACAATGAGCAGTTCTTC.

In its sample, this clone was seen a few times. This sequence joins TRBV18 and TRBJ2-2; maybe TRBD2 (6 bases). Between the trimmed V and J ends, which lost 4 bases and 7 bases, there was a span of 7 bases. Germline values: CDR1 KGHSH, CDR2 LQKENI. The CDR3 has 12 amino acids. CDR3 sequence: CASSQTSGELFF. The CDR3 DNA follows: TGTGCCAGCTCACAGACTAGCGGGGAGCTGTTTTTT.